This TCR beta chain was found in a study of molecular identifiers for immune sequencing clone quantification. By proportion, this clonotype is medium-sized. Naive CD8 T cells were picked out by sorting for CD8+CD4-CCR7+CD45RA+. TCRdb fed the PCR reads into MiXCR, producing one record per CDR3 protein. The sample holds some 11,000 distinct CDR3 sequences, around 17% seen once. The V gene's germline CDR1 is LGHNA and CDR2 YNFKEQ. The CDR3 is 16 amino acids. V dropped 4 bases and J dropped 8; count of bases not matched to a gene: 14. The TCR was taken from a human donor in good health. Some libraries in this study had Jurkat cell RNA spiked in. The chain recombines TRBV4-2 with TRBJ2-3; the match to TRBD2 covers 8 bases. What was sequenced was naive CD8+ T cells from blood, with Jurkat cell RNA spiked in. Subset meaning: FACS-sorted CD8+CD4-CCR7+CD45RA+ naive T cells. For the CDR3, the DNA is TGTGCCAGCAGCCCCTTGCTGAGCGGGAGCCCCCCTACGCAGTATTTT. Amino acid sequence: CASSPLLSGSPPTQYF.